A selection of T cell receptor beta chains follows, all from one sample in a study of graft-versus-host responses after intestinal transplantation. Libraries were prepared by immunoSEQ multiplex PCR; TCRdb keeps only in-frame clonotypes and omits some of them. The sample records 80,000 to 100,000 clones, approximately 90% being singletons. Their specific antigens are unknown. The sample was unstimulated CD4+ T cells sorted from spleen or lymph node cells, taken before intestinal transplant. These TCRs come from a human donor who received an intestinal transplant. The CDR3 runs from the conserved cysteine through the conserved F or W. The D gene is left open where the match is weak. Some rows have no size entry. The others give once, few or many, or a class for an expanded clone.

>NA|TRBJ2-7|TRBV6-1|NA
CASSVGGTVHEQYF
TGTGCCAGCAGTGTCGGGGGTACGGTCCACGAGCAGTACTTC
>NA|TRBJ1-4|TRBV4-1|TRBD1
CASSQGVRRTGFEKLFF
TGCGCCAGCAGCCAAGGGGTTAGACGGACAGGATTTGAAAAACTGTTTTTT
>NA|TRBJ2-3|TRBV5-1|NA
CASTSSGLRSDTQYF
TGCGCCAGCACTTCCAGCGGTCTCAGGTCAGATACGCAGTATTTT
>few|TRBJ1-1|TRBV7-2|NA
CASSLGGGNTEAFF
TGTGCCAGCAGCTTAGGAGGGGGGAACACTGAAGCTTTCTTT
>NA|TRBJ1-1|TRBV5-6|TRBD1
CASSLLDRRMNTEAFF
TGTGCCAGCAGCCTACTGGACAGGCGGATGAACACTGAAGCTTTCTTT
>once|TRBJ2-7|TRBV6-1|TRBD1
CASSGTLDRAIYF
TGTGCCAGCAGTGGAACTTTGGACAGGGCGATATACTTC
>NA|TRBJ2-3|TRBV5-4|TRBD2
CASSTPTSGGLTDTQYF
TGTGCCAGCAGCACACCGACTAGCGGGGGACTCACAGATACGCAGTATTTT
>NA|TRBJ1-1|TRBV5-1|NA
CASSLEYGTEAFF
TGCGCCAGCAGCTTGGAATACGGCACTGAAGCTTTCTTT
>NA|TRBJ2-1|TRBV11-2|NA
CASSFTFRDYEQFF
TGTGCCAGCAGCTTTACCTTCCGGGACTATGAGCAGTTCTTC
>NA|TRBJ2-4|TRBV4-2|NA
CASSQEPWGLLAKNIQYF
TGTGCCAGCAGCCAAGAGCCCTGGGGACTTCTAGCCAAAAACATTCAGTACTTC
>once|TRBJ2-4|TRBV7-2|TRBD2
CASSPPGLAGGRKNIQYF
TGTGCCAGCAGCCCTCCGGGACTAGCGGGGGGCCGCAAGAACATTCAGTACTTC
>NA|TRBJ2-3|TRBV6-6|TRBD1
CASSFPGQSTDTQYF
TGTGCCAGCAGTTTCCCGGGACAGAGCACAGATACGCAGTATTTT
>once|TRBJ2-5|TRBV7-2|NA
CASSPRGGYQETQYF
TGTGCCAGCAGCCCGAGGGGGGGCTACCAAGAGACCCAGTACTTC
>NA|TRBJ2-2|TRBV2|TRBD1
CASSGQGLPGELFF
TGTGCCAGCAGTGGACAGGGTTTGCCCGGGGAGCTGTTTTTT
>once|TRBJ2-2|TRBV19|NA
CASSIGQLNTGELFF
TGTGCCAGTAGTATAGGACAGTTGAACACCGGGGAGCTGTTTTTT
>NA|TRBJ2-5|TRBV5-4|TRBD2
CASSLRGGQETQYF
TGTGCCAGCAGCTTGCGGGGGGGACAAGAGACCCAGTACTTC
>NA|TRBJ2-6|TRBV19|NA
CASSIRGAAGVLTF
TGTGCCAGTAGTATCCGGGGGGCCGCTGGCGTCCTGACTTTC
>NA|TRBJ2-1|TRBV9|TRBD2
CASSVVGGWSGGYNEQFF
TGTGCCAGCAGCGTAGTAGGGGGGTGGAGCGGGGGGTACAATGAGCAGTTCTTC
>NA|TRBJ2-2|TRBV25-1|TRBD2
CASSELVAGGETGELFF
TGTGCCAGCAGTGAGCTGGTAGCGGGGGGCGAGACCGGGGAGCTGTTTTTT
>NA|TRBJ2-1|TRBV19|TRBD2
CASSIIGTSRHEQFF
TGTGCCAGTAGTATAATCGGGACTAGTAGACATGAGCAGTTCTTC
>NA|TRBJ2-7|TRBV5-1|NA
CASSLVQGLLSYEQYF
TGCGCCAGCAGCTTGGTTCAGGGGCTCCTCTCCTACGAGCAGTACTTC
>NA|TRBJ2-7|TRBV11-2|NA
CASSRGGTSSYEQYF
TGTGCCAGCAGCCGAGGAGGGACGAGCTCCTACGAGCAGTACTTC
>NA|TRBJ1-2|TRBV5-1|NA
CASSFAGQSYGYTF
TGCGCCAGCAGCTTCGCTGGACAGTCCTATGGCTACACCTTC
>NA|TRBJ1-3|TRBV19|NA
CASTRTAGNTIYF
TGTGCCAGTACCAGGACAGCCGGAAACACCATATATTTT
>NA|TRBJ2-3|TRBV5-1|TRBD1
CASSLRQGKDTQYF
TGCGCCAGCAGCTTGAGACAGGGGAAAGATACGCAGTATTTT
>NA|TRBJ2-2|TRBV9|TRBD2
CASRRLAGNTGELFF
TGTGCCAGCAGGCGACTAGCGGGGAACACCGGGGAGCTGTTTTTT
>NA|TRBJ1-1|TRBV6-6|TRBD1
CASRGTELMNTEAFF
TGTGCCAGCAGAGGGACAGAACTTATGAACACTGAAGCTTTCTTT
>NA|TRBJ2-3|TRBV11-2|NA
CASSLAAPTSRDTQYF
TGTGCCAGCAGCTTAGCCGCCCCAACTAGCCGAGATACGCAGTATTTT
>NA|TRBJ2-5|TRBV19|NA
CASSISWGEETQYF
TGTGCCAGTAGTATTTCATGGGGGGAAGAGACCCAGTACTTC
>NA|TRBJ2-7|TRBV4-2|TRBD2
CASSQGIWEGRGKYEQYF
TGTGCCAGCAGCCAAGGAATCTGGGAGGGCCGAGGAAAGTACGAGCAGTACTTC
>NA|TRBJ1-2|TRBV2|NA
CASGQGGGYTF
TGTGCCAGCGGGCAGGGAGGGGGCTACACCTTC
>NA|TRBJ2-2|TRBV7-2|NA
CASRGGGTQNTGELFF
TGTGCCAGCAGAGGGGGCGGGACTCAAAACACCGGGGAGCTGTTTTTT
>NA|TRBJ2-7|TRBV6-5|NA
CATREAYLEDREQYF
TGTGCCACGAGGGAGGCGTACCTTGAAGATCGCGAGCAGTACTTC
>NA|TRBJ1-3|TRBV6-1|NA
CASRFRSSGNTIYF
TGTGCCAGCAGGTTCCGGAGCTCTGGAAACACCATATATTTT
>NA|TRBJ2-7|TRBV7-7|TRBD1
CASSLDRDGEQYF
TGTGCCAGCAGCCTCGACAGGGACGGGGAGCAGTACTTC
>NA|TRBJ1-1|TRBV10-3|NA
CAIRGQENTEAFF
TGTGCCATCAGGGGGCAGGAGAACACTGAAGCTTTCTTT
>NA|TRBJ2-6|TRBV27|NA
CASSLRAGANVLTF
TGTGCCAGCAGTTTGCGGGCTGGGGCCAACGTCCTGACTTTC
>NA|TRBJ1-1|TRBV5-1|NA
CASSLGLNTEAFF
TGCGCCAGCAGCTTGGGGCTGAACACTGAAGCTTTCTTT
>NA|TRBJ2-3|TRBV7-3|NA
CASSLMGAANTDTQYF
TGTGCCAGCAGCTTAATGGGGGCTGCTAACACAGATACGCAGTATTTT
>NA|TRBJ2-7|TRBV11-2|NA
CASSLRQEHSYEQYF
TGTGCCAGCAGCCTGAGACAGGAACATTCCTACGAGCAGTACTTC
>NA|TRBJ2-3|TRBV5-1|TRBD2
CASSLGTSGSLAGTDTQYF
TGCGCCAGCAGCCTGGGGACTAGCGGGAGCTTAGCTGGGACAGATACGCAGTATTTT
>few|TRBJ2-7|TRBV2|TRBD2
CASSVGAGGVYEQYF
TGTGCCAGCAGTGTTGGGGCGGGGGGTGTCTACGAGCAGTACTTC
>NA|TRBJ2-5|TRBV4-2|NA
CASSQDWAGSETQYF
TGTGCCAGCAGCCAAGATTGGGCGGGGTCTGAGACCCAGTACTTC
>NA|TRBJ1-2|TRBV6-1|TRBD1
CASSGSRDRASGGYTF
TGTGCCAGCAGTGGTTCCCGGGACAGGGCATCAGGTGGCTACACCTTC
>NA|TRBJ2-5|TRBV7-2|TRBD2
CASSWGLAGGGTQYF
TGTGCCAGCAGCTGGGGACTAGCGGGAGGGGGGACCCAGTACTTC
>NA|TRBJ2-1|TRBV9|TRBD2
CASSVEGLAVYNEQFF
TGTGCCAGCAGCGTAGAAGGACTAGCGGTCTACAATGAGCAGTTCTTC
>NA|TRBJ2-3|TRBV5-6|NA
CASRRQDTQYF
TGTGCCAGCAGGCGTCAAGATACGCAGTATTTT
>NA|TRBJ1-3|TRBV5-8|NA
CASSLQGWDTIYF
TGTGCCAGCAGCTTACAGGGTTGGGACACCATATATTTT
>NA|TRBJ1-5|TRBV11-2|NA
CASSLVREQPQHF
TGTGCCAGCAGCTTAGTTCGGGAGCAGCCCCAGCATTTT
>NA|TRBJ2-1|TRBV5-1|NA
CASRLSSTGADYNEQFF
TGCGCCAGCAGATTATCGTCGACGGGAGCGGACTACAATGAGCAGTTCTTC
>NA|TRBJ2-7|TRBV6-6|TRBD1
CASSYSRDRHSYEQYF
TGTGCCAGCAGTTACTCCCGGGACAGGCATTCCTACGAGCAGTACTTC
>NA|TRBJ1-3|TRBV11-2|NA
CASSSGPYSGNTIYF
TGTGCCAGCAGCTCGGGTCCTTACTCTGGAAACACCATATATTTT
>NA|TRBJ2-3|TRBV5-4|NA
CASSSDSNTDTQYF
TGTGCCAGCAGCTCGGACAGTAACACAGATACGCAGTATTTT
>NA|TRBJ1-2|TRBV9|NA
CASRSTKQGPGGYTF
TGTGCCAGCAGGAGTACCAAACAGGGTCCCGGGGGCTACACCTTC